This T cell receptor (beta chain) stems from a study of cytomegalovirus exposure and HLA in healthy donors. Points from the study as a whole: The dataset shows that most TCR sequences were rare, while some public TCRs occurred in many donors.

Donors sampled were nominally healthy, though unrecorded immune exposures were likely. V lost 1 base, J lost 8 bases, and 5 bases stayed unmatched. Germline CDR1 reads SGHTA; CDR2 reads FQGNSA. The CDR3 sequence is 15 residues long. The PCR made use of 60 Vbeta and 13 Jbeta primers. The protocol was immunoSEQ multiplex PCR, while the TCRdb copy is restricted to in-frame clones and leaves out a portion. The table lists 140,000 to 150,000 clones, 78% of them singletons. Remarks on this clone: The antigen remains unidentified.

Sequenced: PBMCs. The chain employs TRBV7-2 and TRBJ2-2, with 9 bases lining up with TRBD2. This clonotype was sampled from a female donor in good health and CMV-seronegative. CDR3 bases: TGTGCCAGCAGCTTAGTGCGGGGGGGCCGGGGGGAGCTGTTTTTT. This encodes CASSLVRGGRGELFF.